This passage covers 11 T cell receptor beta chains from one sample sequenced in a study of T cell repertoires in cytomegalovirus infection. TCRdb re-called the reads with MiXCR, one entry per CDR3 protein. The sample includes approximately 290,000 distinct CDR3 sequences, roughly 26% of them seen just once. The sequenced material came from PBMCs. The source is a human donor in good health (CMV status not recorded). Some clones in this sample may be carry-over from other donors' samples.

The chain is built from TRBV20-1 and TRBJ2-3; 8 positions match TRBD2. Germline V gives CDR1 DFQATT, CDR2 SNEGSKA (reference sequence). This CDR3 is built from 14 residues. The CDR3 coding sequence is TGCGCGGGGGGAGCGGGAGTATGGTCAGATACGCAGTATTTT. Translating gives CAGGAGVWSDTQYF.

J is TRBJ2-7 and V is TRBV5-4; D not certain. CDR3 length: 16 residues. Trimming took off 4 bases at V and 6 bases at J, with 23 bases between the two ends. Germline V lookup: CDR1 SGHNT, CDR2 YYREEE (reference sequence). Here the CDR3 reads CASSPEWAPQSPEQYF. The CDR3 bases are TGTGCCAGCAGCCCGGAGTGGGCCCCCCAATCCCCCGAGCAGTACTTC.

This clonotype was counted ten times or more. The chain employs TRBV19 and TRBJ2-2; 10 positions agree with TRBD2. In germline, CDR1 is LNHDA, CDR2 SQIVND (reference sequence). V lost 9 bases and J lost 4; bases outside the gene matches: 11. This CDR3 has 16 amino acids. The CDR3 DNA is TGTGCCAGCAGCACTAGCGGGAATTTCGGCACCGGGGAGCTGTTTTTT. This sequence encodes CASSTSGNFGTGELFF.

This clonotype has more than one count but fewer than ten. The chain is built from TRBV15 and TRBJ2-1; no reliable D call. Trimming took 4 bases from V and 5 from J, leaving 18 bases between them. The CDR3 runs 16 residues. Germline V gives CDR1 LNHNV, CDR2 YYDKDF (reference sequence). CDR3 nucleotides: TGTGCCACCAGCACAACCTCCGGACGTAAGAACAATGAGCAGTTCTTC. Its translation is CATSTTSGRKNNEQFF. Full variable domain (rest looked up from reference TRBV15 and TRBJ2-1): DAMVIQNPRYQVTQFGKPVTLSCSQTLNHNVMYWYQQKSSQAPKLLFHYYDKDFNNEADTPDNFQSRRPNTSFCFLDIRSPGLGDTAMYLCATSTTSGRKNNEQFFGPGTRLTVL.

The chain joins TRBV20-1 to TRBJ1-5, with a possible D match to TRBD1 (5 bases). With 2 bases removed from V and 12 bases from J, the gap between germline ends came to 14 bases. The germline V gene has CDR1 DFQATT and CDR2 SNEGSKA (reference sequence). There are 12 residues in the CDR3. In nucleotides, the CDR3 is TGCAGTGCTAGATCCTCACGGGGGAACCAGCATTTT. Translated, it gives CSARSSRGNQHF.

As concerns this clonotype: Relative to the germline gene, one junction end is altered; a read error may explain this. The chain's CDR3 is CASSFSPGNEQFF. For the CDR3, the DNA is TGTGCTAGCAGCTTTAGTCCGGGGAATGAGCAGTTCTTC. The chain is built from TRBV7-7 and TRBJ2-1; tentative D call: TRBD2 (5 bases). There are 13 residues in the CDR3. Germline V lookup: CDR1 SSHAT, CDR2 FNYEAQ (reference sequence).

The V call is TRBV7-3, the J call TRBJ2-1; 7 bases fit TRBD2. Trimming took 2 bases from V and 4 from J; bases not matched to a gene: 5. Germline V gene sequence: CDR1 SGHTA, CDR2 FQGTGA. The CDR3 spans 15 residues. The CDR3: CASSLQWRGYNEQFF. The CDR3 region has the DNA TGTGCCAGCAGCTTACAGTGGCGGGGGTACAATGAGCAGTTCTTC.

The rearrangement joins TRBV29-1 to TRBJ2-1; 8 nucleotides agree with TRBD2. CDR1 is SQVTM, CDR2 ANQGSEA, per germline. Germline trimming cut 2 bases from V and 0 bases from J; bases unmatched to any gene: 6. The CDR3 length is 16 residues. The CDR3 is CSVELLAGTSYNEQFF. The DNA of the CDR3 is TGCAGCGTTGAACTCCTAGCGGGTACCTCCTACAATGAGCAGTTCTTC.

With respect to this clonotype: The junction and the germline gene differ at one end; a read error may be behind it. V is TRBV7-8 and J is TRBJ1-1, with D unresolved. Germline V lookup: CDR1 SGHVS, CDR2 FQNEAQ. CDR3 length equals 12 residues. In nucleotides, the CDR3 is TGTGCCAGCAGCTTAGGAAACACTGAAGTTTTCTTT. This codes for CASSLGNTEVFF.

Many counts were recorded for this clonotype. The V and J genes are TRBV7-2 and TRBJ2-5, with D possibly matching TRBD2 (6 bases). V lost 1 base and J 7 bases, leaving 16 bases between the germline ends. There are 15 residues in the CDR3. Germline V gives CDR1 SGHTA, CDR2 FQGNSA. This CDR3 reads CASSLGGDLKGTQYF. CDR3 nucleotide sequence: TGTGCCAGCAGCTTAGGGGGGGACTTAAAGGGGACCCAGTACTTC.

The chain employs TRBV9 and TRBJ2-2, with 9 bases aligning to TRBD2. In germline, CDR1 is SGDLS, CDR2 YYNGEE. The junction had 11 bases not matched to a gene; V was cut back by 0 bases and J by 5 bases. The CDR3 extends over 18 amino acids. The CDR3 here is CASSVDRREGPITGELFF. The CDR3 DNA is TGTGCCAGCAGCGTAGACCGGCGGGAGGGCCCCATAACCGGGGAGCTGTTTTTT.